The 9 T cell receptor beta chains below were found in one sample sequenced in a study of shared clonotypes between healthy human individuals. Sequenced by immunoSEQ multiplex PCR; TCRdb stores in-frame clones only, minus some. The sample comprises 2.3 million or so clones, about 92% of which are singletons, and approximately 0.4% rests with the top ten. Material for sequencing was naive CD4+ T cells from PBMCs. Subset defined: CD45RA+ positively selected. Source of these receptors: a man between 18 and 35 years old in good health. Some clones in this sample may be carry-over from other donors' samples.

With regard to this clone: Other DNA sequences in this specimen translate into the identical CDR3. V is TRBV30 and J is TRBJ2-3, with a weak D call TRBD2 (5 bases). CDR1 is GTSNPN and CDR2 is SVGIG in the germline V gene (reference sequence). The length of the CDR3 is 14 residues. The V and J ends lost 0 bases and 1 base respectively, with 8 bases between them. The CDR3 reads CAWSVSSGTDTQYF. The CDR3 DNA reads as TGTGCCTGGAGTGTAAGTAGCGGCACAGATACGCAGTATTTT.

The chain has TRBV10-3 and TRBJ2-3; D may correspond to TRBD1 or TRBD2 (5 bases each). V lost 7 bases to trimming and J lost 1 base, with 12 bases between them. CDR1 ENHRY and CDR2 SYGVKD come from the germline V gene. The CDR3 consists of 14 residues. The CDR3 protein is CAITSRGGTDTQYF. CDR3 coding DNA: TGTGCCATCACTTCGAGGGGAGGCACAGATACGCAGTATTTT.

The sample holds one count of this clone. The chain joins TRBV2 to TRBJ1-6; the D is unclear. Germline CDR1 is SNHLY and CDR2 is FYNNEI. V dropped 6 bases and J dropped 7 bases, with 13 bases sitting between them. The CDR3 is 14 amino acids. CDR3 in amino acids: CASRLDGPNSPLHF. The DNA of the CDR3 is TGTGCCAGCAGACTGGACGGGCCCAATTCACCCCTCCACTTT.

J is TRBJ1-3 and V is TRBV21-1. TRBV21-1 corresponds to a pseudogene. The CDR3 sequence is 14 residues long. CDR3 nucleotide sequence: TGTGCCAGCACCCCCGGAGGGGTTGGAAACACCATATATTTT. Translated, it gives CASTPGGVGNTIYF.

The chain combines TRBV2 with TRBJ1-2, with 9 bases that match TRBD1. The CDR3 length is 14 residues. The germline V gene has CDR1 SNHLY and CDR2 FYNNEI. Losses at the gene ends were 6 bases for V and 4 bases for J; bases not matched to a gene: 6. CDR3 nucleotides: TGTGCCAGCAGGGACAGGGGAAGGGGCTATGGCTACACCTTC. Encoded protein: CASRDRGRGYGYTF.

The gene calls are TRBV11-1 and TRBJ2-2; 10 nucleotides agree with TRBD1. CDR3 length: 16 amino acids. V was clipped by 5 bases and J by 4 bases; unmatched bases: 7. The germline CDR1 and CDR2 sequences are SGHAT and FQDESV (reference sequence). CDR3 in amino acids: CASSAQTGGITGELFF. In DNA, the CDR3 is TGTGCCAGCAGCGCCCAGACAGGGGGCATCACCGGGGAGCTGTTTTTT. The whole variable domain, filled in from reference TRBV11-1 and TRBJ2-2, reads EAEVAQSPRYKITEKSQAVAFWCDPISGHATLYWYRQILGQGPELLVQFQDESVVDDSQLPKDRFSAERLKGVDSTLKIQPAELGDSAMYLCASSAQTGGITGELFFGEGSRLTVL.

This chain joins TRBV2 and TRBJ2-2; the match to TRBD2 covers 14 bases. The CDR3 loop spans 17 amino acids. V shed 5 bases and J 0 bases; nucleotides not matched to a gene: 2. Germline-derived CDR1 and CDR2 are SNHLY and FYNNEI. In DNA, the CDR3 is TGTGCCAGCAGTCGACTAGCGGGAGGGGCGAACACCGGGGAGCTGTTTTTT. This encodes CASSRLAGGANTGELFF. Full variable domain (outside the CDR3, taken from reference TRBV2 and TRBJ2-2): EPEVTQTPSHQVTQMGQEVILRCVPISNHLYFYWYRQILGQKVEFLVSFYNNEISEKSEIFDDQFSVERPDGSNFTLKIRSTKLEDSAMYFCASSRLAGGANTGELFFGEGSRLTVL.

Comment on this clone: The sample contains more than one DNA sequence encoding this CDR3. This chain connects TRBV11-3 to TRBJ2-2, with a tentative D call TRBD2 (6 bases). This CDR3 region has 15 residues. Germline V gene sequence: CDR1 SGHNT, CDR2 YENEEA. V lost 0 bases to trimming and J lost 3 bases, with 8 bases between them. DNA for the CDR3: TGTGCCAGCAGCTTAGAGGGGGGTGACACCGGGGAGCTGTTTTTT. Its translation: CASSLEGGDTGELFF.

The genes are TRBV7-8 and TRBJ2-1; TRBD1 matches 9 bases. The CDR3 spans 15 residues. CDR1 is SGHVS, CDR2 FQNEAQ, per germline. J was trimmed by 6 bases and V by 3 bases; bases with no gene match: 6. The CDR3 coding sequence is TGTGCCAGCAGCTTTACAGGGGGCCGGGGCAATGAGCAGTTCTTC. This encodes CASSFTGGRGNEQFF. Supplemented by reference TRBV7-8 and TRBJ2-1, the full variable domain reads GAGVSQSPRYKVAKRGQDVALRCDPISGHVSLFWYQQALGQGPEFLTYFQNEAQLDKSGLPSDRFFAERPEGSVSTLKIQRTQQEDSAVYLCASSFTGGRGNEQFFGPGTRLTVL.